This is a list of T cell receptor beta chains from one sample in a study of blood T cell repertoires in COVID-19. Assay: immunoSEQ multiplex PCR; the TCRdb copy retains only in-frame clones and omits some. This repertoire shows around 200,000 clones, 86% found once; its top ten account for 3% to 4.5%. Sequencing used PBMCs or T cells enriched from blood (not recorded which). The receptor source for this set is a middle-aged woman with acute COVID-19. The CDR3 runs from the conserved cysteine through the conserved F or W. The order of the fields is V gene, CDR3 protein.

TRBV5-1 | CASFLREGTGELFF
TRBV5-1 | CASSLGSTRGGELFF
TRBV18 | CASSPKVAAAGELFF
TRBV2 | CASSAGQGAFTEAFF
TRBV30 | CAWTKYWTDSNYGYTF
TRBV2 | CASSEGGMRGYGYTF
TRBV4-1 | CASSPQEMGPNTEAFF
TRBV7-9 | CASSSQGSSSYNSPLHF
TRBV4-3 | CASSRTREGHQPQHF
TRBV28 | CASSLQGTEAFF
TRBV29-1 | CSVIRTGHEAFF
TRBV4-1 | CASSQGAQGKAGNTIYF
TRBV5-1 | CASSSGQGDTEAFF
TRBV7-2 | CASSPRTSGGAGEQFF
TRBV6-6 | CASRSGTGGNEQFF
TRBV6-2/TRBV6-3 | CASSYGTGISQETQYF
TRBV11-2 | CASSLDPSGTASGYTF
TRBV2 | CASSDPVSAGGRFLVNEQFF
TRBV19 | CASSPGTGGSYEQYF
TRBV19 | CASSNPGTGYGNQPQHF
TRBV19 | CASRIRDRDSNQPQHF
TRBV5-6 | CASSGPGGWTEAFF
TRBV7-2 | CASSLSLVPEKLFF
TRBV5-6 | CASSGTQGSLYGYTF
TRBV5-1 | CASSLGQGRRTEAFF
TRBV7-8 | CASSLGTGHSTGELFF
TRBV9 | CASTPPGTVSNGYTF
TRBV5-6 | CASSLGETRHSGANVLTF
TRBV5-8 | CASTKMRATLSSGNTIYF
TRBV7-8 | CASSSYSDRAVGYTF
TRBV7-9 | CASSLERGTEAFF
TRBV5-1 | CASRDDSNPGELFF
TRBV9 | CASSVLGGGGTDTQYF
TRBV19 | CASGNRPPILF
TRBV5-1 | CASSPDRVANYGYTF
TRBV2 | CASRSGASYGYTF
TRBV14 | CASSQGQIFTGELFF
TRBV14 | CASSQFTGGDPTEAFF
TRBV19 | CASSISGGYGYTF
TRBV11-2 | CASSLEHRVNHEQYF